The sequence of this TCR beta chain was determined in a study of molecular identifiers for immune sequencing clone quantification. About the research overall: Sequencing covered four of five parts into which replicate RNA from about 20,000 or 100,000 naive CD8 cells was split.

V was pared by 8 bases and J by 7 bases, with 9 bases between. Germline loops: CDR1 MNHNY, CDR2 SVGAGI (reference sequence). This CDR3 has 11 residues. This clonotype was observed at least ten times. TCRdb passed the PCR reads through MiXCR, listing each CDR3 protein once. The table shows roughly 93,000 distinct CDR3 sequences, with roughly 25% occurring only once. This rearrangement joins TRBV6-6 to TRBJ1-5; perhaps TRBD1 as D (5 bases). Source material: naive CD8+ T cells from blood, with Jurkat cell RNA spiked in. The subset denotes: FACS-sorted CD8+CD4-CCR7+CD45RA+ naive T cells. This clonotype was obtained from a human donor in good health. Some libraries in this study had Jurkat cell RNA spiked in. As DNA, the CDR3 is TGTGCCAGCGGGGCGGGGCAGCCCCAGCATTTT. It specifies CASGAGQPQHF.